Following are 29 T cell receptor beta chains from one sample sequenced in a study of cytomegalovirus exposure and HLA in healthy donors. It was with 60 Vbeta and 13 Jbeta primers that the PCR ran. Assay: immunoSEQ multiplex PCR; the TCRdb copy retains only in-frame clones and omits some. The sample holds about 150,000 clones; 80% to 90% are singletons and the top ten take approximately 4%. The sample comprised PBMCs. All receptors come from a woman between 40 and 55 years old in good health and CMV-seropositive.

The rearrangement links TRBV2 to TRBJ2-7, with D perhaps matching TRBD2 (5 bases). CDR1 and CDR2 from the germline V gene are SNHLY and FYNNEI. The CDR3 extends over 12 amino acids. V lost 7 bases to trimming and J lost 7 bases, with 14 bases between them. The DNA of the CDR3 is TGTGCCAGCACCCGAGGGCCTCAGGAGCAGTACTTC. Translation gives CASTRGPQEQYF.

The chain links TRBV7-6 to TRBJ2-7, with 7 nucleotides matching TRBD1. This CDR3 is built from 14 residues. Germline V gene data show CDR1 as SGHVS and CDR2 as FNYEAQ. Trimming took 0 bases from V and 3 from J; bases not matched to a gene: 2. CDR3 sequence (DNA): TGTGCCAGCAGCTTAGCGAGACAGGGCTACGAGCAGTACTTC. Encoded protein: CASSLARQGYEQYF.

This chain uses TRBV29-1 with TRBJ2-2; D unclear. This CDR3 contains 12 residues. Germline CDR1 is SQVTM and CDR2 is ANQGSEA. The V gene lost 8 bases and the J gene lost 5 bases, with 12 bases spanning the gap. CDR3 protein: CSTVGPTGELFF. The CDR3 nucleotides are TGCAGCACAGTAGGCCCAACCGGGGAGCTGTTTTTT.

The CDR3 spells CASSSSTSGGSWETQYF. CDR3 sequence (DNA): TGTGCCAGCAGCTCTTCAACTAGCGGGGGGTCCTGGGAGACCCAGTACTTC. This chain joins TRBV7-2 and TRBJ2-5; 12 bases align to TRBD2. The CDR3 has 17 amino acids. V was pared by 4 bases and J by 5 bases, with 11 bases of the junction left unmatched. CDR1 is SGHTA and CDR2 is FQGNSA in the germline V gene.

This clone was recorded only once. J is TRBJ1-5 and V is TRBV28; 9 bases map to TRBD1. This CDR3 contains 16 residues. Germline V gene data show CDR1 as MDHEN and CDR2 as SYDVKM. V lost 6 bases and J lost 4; bases outside the gene matches: 10. The CDR3 region has the DNA TGTGCCAGCAGCTCCAACAGGGGGCGAGGAAATCAGCCCCAGCATTTT. Amino acids: CASSSNRGRGNQPQHF. Using reference TRBV28 and TRBJ1-5 for the parts outside the CDR3, the full variable domain is DVKVTQSSRYLVKRTGEKVFLECVQDMDHENMFWYRQDPGLGLRLIYFSYDVKMKEKGDIPEGYSVSREKKERFSLILESASTNQTSMYLCASSSNRGRGNQPQHFGDGTRLSIL.

The CDR3 sequence is CASSQDHGGGMNEQFF. CDR3 bases: TGTGCCAGCAGCCAAGATCACGGGGGAGGTATGAATGAGCAGTTCTTC. This chain uses TRBV14 with TRBJ2-1; D is possibly TRBD2 (6 bases). V was shortened by 0 bases and J by 7 bases, with 16 bases between the two germline ends. CDR3 length: 16 amino acids. In germline, CDR1 is SGHDN, CDR2 FVKESK.

The chain has TRBV27 and TRBJ2-1, with 8 bases lining up with TRBD2. Trimming cost V 1 base and J 7 bases; bases outside gene matches: 9. There are 16 residues in the CDR3. Germline loops: CDR1 MNHEY, CDR2 SMNVEV (reference sequence). The CDR3 DNA reads as TGTGCCAGCAGTTTATTCCCGGGACTAGTGATAAATGAGCAGTTCTTC. It yields the protein CASSLFPGLVINEQFF.

The chain has TRBV27 and TRBJ1-2; 7 bases are a match to TRBD1. V dropped 6 bases and J dropped 4; count of bases not matched to a gene: 20. Germline assignment: CDR1 MNHEY and CDR2 SMNVEV (reference sequence). The CDR3 runs 18 residues. CDR3 protein: CASRFSRDSLPEGYGYTF. DNA for the CDR3: TGTGCCAGCAGATTTTCCCGGGACAGCCTACCTGAGGGCTATGGCTACACCTTC.

The chain uses TRBV28 and TRBJ2-6; weak D call: TRBD2 (6 bases). The germline gives CDR1 MDHEN, CDR2 SYDVKM. The length of the CDR3 is 17 residues. Trimming shortened V by 6 bases and J by 2 bases, and 17 bases separated the two germline ends. The CDR3 sequence is CASSPRRGNPGANVLTF. CDR3 DNA: TGTGCCAGCAGCCCAAGGAGGGGAAATCCTGGGGCCAACGTCCTGACTTTC.

CDR3 residues: CASSLTSENTGELFF. In DNA, the CDR3 is TGTGCCAGCAGCCTGACTAGCGAGAACACCGGGGAGCTGTTTTTT. The chain employs TRBV4-2 and TRBJ2-2; 8 bases line up with TRBD2. The CDR3 contains 15 residues. Germline V lookup: CDR1 LGHNA, CDR2 YNFKEQ. V trimming: 4 bases; J trimming: 1 base; junction bases outside the gene matches: 2.

The chain combines TRBV5-6 with TRBJ2-5, with D possibly being TRBD1 (5 bases). CDR1 and CDR2 (germline): SGHDT, YYEEEE. V lost 5 bases and J 2 bases, leaving 13 bases between the germline ends. The CDR3 is made up of 14 amino acids. The DNA of the CDR3 is TGTGCCAGCAGATTAGTAGGGGTACAAGAGACCCAGTACTTC. Protein: CASRLVGVQETQYF.

This chain links TRBV2 with TRBJ2-5; 7 nucleotides line up with TRBD2. J gave up 5 bases and V 4 bases, and 7 bases lay outside the gene matches. Germline V lookup: CDR1 SNHLY, CDR2 FYNNEI. This CDR3 is 14 amino acids long. The CDR3, as DNA: TGTGCCAGCAGTGTGGACCGGGGGGATGAGACCCAGTACTTC. Protein product: CASSVDRGDETQYF.

The J gene is TRBJ1-1, the V gene TRBV5-4; the D is unclear. In germline, CDR1 is SGHNT, CDR2 YYREEE (reference sequence). V was cut by 4 bases and J by 5 bases, with 12 bases left in between. The CDR3 totals 13 residues. CDR3 nucleotide sequence: TGTGCCAGCAGCCAACAACCTCGAACTGAAGCTTTCTTT. Translation: CASSQQPRTEAFF.

The chain has TRBV6-1 and TRBJ1-4; TRBD1 might be the D (6 bases). This CDR3 is 15 amino acids long. Trimming cost V 4 bases and J 7 bases, with 16 bases left between them. Germline CDR1 is MNHNS and CDR2 is SASEGT. This chain's CDR3 is CASSVGGAVSEKLFF. The CDR3 coding sequence is TGTGCCAGCAGTGTCGGGGGGGCAGTAAGTGAAAAACTGTTTTTT.

This chain uses TRBV27 with TRBJ2-3; TRBD2 agrees at 8 bases. The CDR3 runs to 17 residues. Germline V gene lookup returns CDR1 MNHEY and CDR2 SMNVEV (reference sequence). With 6 bases clipped from V and 1 base from J, the junction kept 12 bases outside the gene matches. The CDR3 is CASSSSLLAGRTDTQYF. The CDR3 DNA sequence: TGTGCCAGCAGCAGCTCCCTCCTAGCGGGCCGCACAGATACGCAGTATTTT.

The chain links TRBV5-1 to TRBJ2-3; maybe TRBD2 (5 bases). Germline loops: CDR1 SGHRS, CDR2 YFSETQ. Trimming took off 4 bases at V and 3 bases at J, with 6 bases between the two ends. The CDR3 extends over 12 amino acids. DNA for the CDR3: TGCGCCAGCAGCACGGGGACAGATACGCAGTATTTT. Residues: CASSTGTDTQYF.

Written as DNA, the CDR3 is TGCGCCAGCAGCGACACAAATAACTATGGCTACACCTTC. Its translation: CASSDTNNYGYTF. The gene calls are TRBV4-1 and TRBJ1-2; no reliable D call. The germline V gene encodes CDR1 MGHRA and CDR2 YSYEKL. CDR3 size: 13 residues. Trimming stripped 5 bases from V and 1 base from J, with 8 bases between.

The chain couples TRBV28 to TRBJ2-5, with TRBD1 identical over 7 bases. The ends lost 2 bases at V and 2 bases at J; junction bases unmatched: 5. The CDR3 runs to 15 residues. From germline, CDR1 is MDHEN and CDR2 SYDVKM. The CDR3 DNA sequence: TGTGCCAGCAGTTTACCGGGACAGACTCAAGAGACCCAGTACTTC. It translates to CASSLPGQTQETQYF.

This rearrangement joins TRBV18 to TRBJ2-1, with a weak D call TRBD2 (6 bases). This CDR3 is 15 amino acids long. Per germline, CDR1 KGHSH and CDR2 LQKENI. V lost 1 base and J 3 bases, leaving 10 bases between the germline ends. The CDR3 reads CASSPLRGDYNEQFF. DNA for the CDR3: TGTGCCAGCTCACCACTCCGCGGGGACTACAATGAGCAGTTCTTC.

V gene TRBV18 combines with J gene TRBJ1-6; D is possibly TRBD1 (6 bases). CDR1 is KGHSH, CDR2 LQKENI, per germline. V was cut by 1 base and J by 8 bases, with 12 bases left in between. This CDR3 has 15 residues. DNA for the CDR3: TGTGCCAGCTCACCACAGGGGGATCGGTATTCACCCCTCCACTTT. It codes for CASSPQGDRYSPLHF.

The chain is built from TRBV7-9 and TRBJ1-6, with D unclear. The V gene lost 5 bases and the J gene lost 7 bases, with 15 bases spanning the gap. The CDR3 runs to 15 residues. The germline gives CDR1 SEHNR, CDR2 FQNEAQ (reference sequence). The CDR3 reads CASSPSTGGNSPLHF. Written as DNA, the CDR3 is TGTGCCAGCAGCCCATCGACGGGAGGGAATTCACCCCTCCACTTT.

The V and J genes are TRBV11-2 and TRBJ2-5, with D possibly TRBD1 on 6 matching bases. Near its end, the DNA agrees better with TRBJ2-7, so the J call may be wrong. This CDR3 region has 15 residues. CDR1 is SGHAT, CDR2 FQNNGV, per germline. The CDR3 region is CASSSLGGRTYEQYF. In DNA, the CDR3 is TGTGCCAGCAGCTCTCTTGGGGGCAGGACCTACGAGCAGTACTTC.

This chain joins TRBV7-9 and TRBJ2-1; weak D call: TRBD1 (6 bases). Germline CDR1 reads SEHNR; CDR2 reads FQNEAQ (reference sequence). The V end lost 5 bases, the J end lost 9 bases, and 20 bases lay between the germline ends. This CDR3 has 15 amino acids. DNA of the CDR3: TGTGCCAGCAGCCGAGGCGGGCTGAGCAGGGGTGAGCAGTTCTTC. Translated: CASSRGGLSRGEQFF.

In DNA, the CDR3 is TGTGCCAGCAGCTTAGGGTCGGACGAGCAGTACTTC. Its translation: CASSLGSDEQYF. This chain uses TRBV11-3 with TRBJ2-7; no clear D gene. The CDR3 is 12 amino acids. Germline CDR1 is SGHNT and CDR2 is YENEEA. V lost 1 base to trimming and J lost 5 bases, with 6 bases between them.

The chain is built from TRBV9 and TRBJ1-1; tentative D call: TRBD1 (5 bases). V gave up 0 bases and J gave up 3 bases, with 15 bases separating them. From germline, CDR1 is SGDLS and CDR2 YYNGEE. The CDR3 loop spans 16 amino acids. CDR3 in amino acids: CASSVGGGTYDTEAFF. The DNA for the CDR3 is TGTGCCAGCAGCGTAGGTGGGGGGACCTACGACACTGAAGCTTTCTTT.

This sequence joins TRBV27 and TRBJ2-1; D is possibly TRBD1 (6 bases). CDR1 and CDR2 from the germline V gene are MNHEY and SMNVEV (reference sequence). V lost 1 base and J lost 7, with 8 bases in between. The CDR3 has 13 residues. CDR3 DNA sequence: TGTGCCAGCAGTTTATTAGGGGGTAATGAGCAGTTCTTC. Its translation: CASSLLGGNEQFF.

The rearrangement joins TRBV5-1 to TRBJ2-5; TRBD1 aligns across 7 bases. V shed 4 bases and J 4 bases; nucleotides not matched to a gene: 10. Germline V gene lookup returns CDR1 SGHRS and CDR2 YFSETQ. The CDR3 runs to 15 residues. This chain's CDR3 is CASSPWDSRRETQYF. CDR3 sequence (DNA): TGCGCCAGCAGCCCATGGGACAGCCGGCGAGAGACCCAGTACTTC.

This clone has only one observation. The chain employs TRBV27 and TRBJ2-5, with D possibly being TRBD2 (6 bases). The CDR3 spans 11 residues. CDR1 MNHEY and CDR2 SMNVEV come from the germline V gene (reference sequence). The germline V and J ends were trimmed by 4 bases and 11 bases, with 11 bases remaining between them. The DNA of the CDR3 is TGTGCCAGCAGTTCCACGGGGGAGCAGTACTTC. Encoded protein: CASSSTGEQYF.

This chain connects TRBV6-5 to TRBJ2-1; the match to TRBD2 covers 7 bases. Germline CDR1 MNHEY, CDR2 SVGAGI. V shed 6 bases and J 12 bases; nucleotides not matched to a gene: 14. The length of the CDR3 is 14 residues. The CDR3 bases are TGTGCCAGCAGAAGGGCGGGAGCTGTCTATGGGCAGTTCTTC. This encodes CASRRAGAVYGQFF.